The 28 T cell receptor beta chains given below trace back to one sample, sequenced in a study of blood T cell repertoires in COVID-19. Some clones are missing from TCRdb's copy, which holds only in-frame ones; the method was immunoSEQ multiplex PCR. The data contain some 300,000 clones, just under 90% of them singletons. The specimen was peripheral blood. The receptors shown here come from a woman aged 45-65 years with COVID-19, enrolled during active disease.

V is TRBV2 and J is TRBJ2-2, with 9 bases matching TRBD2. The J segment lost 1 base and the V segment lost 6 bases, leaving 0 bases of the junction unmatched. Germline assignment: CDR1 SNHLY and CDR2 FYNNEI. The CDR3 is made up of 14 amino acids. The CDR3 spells CASRTSGNTGELFF. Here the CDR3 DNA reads TGTGCCAGCAGGACTAGCGGGAACACCGGGGAGCTGTTTTTT.

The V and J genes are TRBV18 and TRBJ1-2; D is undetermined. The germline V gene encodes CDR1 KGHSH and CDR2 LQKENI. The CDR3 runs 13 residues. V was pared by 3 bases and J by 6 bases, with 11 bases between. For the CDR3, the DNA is TGTGCCAGCTCACCGAGTTCCGGTGATGGCTACACCTTC. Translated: CASSPSSGDGYTF. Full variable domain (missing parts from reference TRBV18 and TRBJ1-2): NAGVMQNPRHLVRRRGQEARLRCSPMKGHSHVYWYRQLPEEGLKFMVYLQKENIIDESGMPKERFSAEFPKEGPSILRIQQVVRGDSAAYFCASSPSSGDGYTFGSGTRLTVV.

CDR3 residues: CASSLSSGNTEAFF. DNA of the CDR3: TGTGCCAGCAGCTTAAGTTCCGGGAACACTGAAGCTTTCTTT. The chain is built from TRBV13 and TRBJ1-1, with no clear D. V shed 2 bases and J shed 1 base, with 8 bases lying between them. The CDR3 runs to 14 residues. Germline CDR1 is PRHDT and CDR2 is FYEKMQ (reference sequence).

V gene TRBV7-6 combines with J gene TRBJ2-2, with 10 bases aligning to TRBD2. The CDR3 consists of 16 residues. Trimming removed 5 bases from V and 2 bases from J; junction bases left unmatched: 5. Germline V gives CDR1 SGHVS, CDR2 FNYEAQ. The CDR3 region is CASSLSGRDNTGELFF. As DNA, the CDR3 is TGTGCCAGCAGCCTAAGCGGGAGGGATAACACCGGGGAGCTGTTTTTT.

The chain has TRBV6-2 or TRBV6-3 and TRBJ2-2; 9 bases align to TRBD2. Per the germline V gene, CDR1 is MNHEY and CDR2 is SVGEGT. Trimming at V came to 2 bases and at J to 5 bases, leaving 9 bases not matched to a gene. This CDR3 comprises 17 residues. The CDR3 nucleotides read TGTGCCAGCAGTTACGCTGCGGGAGGGCCTAGGACCGGGGAGCTGTTTTTT. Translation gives CASSYAAGGPRTGELFF.

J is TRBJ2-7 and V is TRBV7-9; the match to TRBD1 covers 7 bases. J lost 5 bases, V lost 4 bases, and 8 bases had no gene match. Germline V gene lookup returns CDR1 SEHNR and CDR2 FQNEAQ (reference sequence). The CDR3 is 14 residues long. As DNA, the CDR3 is TGTGCCAGCAGCTCCCCCCGAGGGGGCCACGAGCAGTACTTC. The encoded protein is CASSSPRGGHEQYF.

The CDR3 loop is CSVGETTSFETQYF. The DNA for the CDR3 is TGCAGCGTTGGAGAAACGACTAGCTTTGAGACCCAGTACTTC. The chain couples TRBV29-1 to TRBJ2-5, with 7 nucleotides matching TRBD2. V dropped 4 bases and J dropped 5; count of bases not matched to a gene: 10. Germline-derived CDR1 and CDR2 are SQVTM and ANQGSEA. This CDR3 is built from 14 residues.

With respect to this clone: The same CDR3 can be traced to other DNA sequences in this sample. As DNA, the CDR3 is TGTGCCAGCTCGCCCGGGACAGGCGACACTGAAGCTTTCTTT. It encodes CASSPGTGDTEAFF. V and J are TRBV18 and TRBJ1-1; 8 nucleotides align to TRBD1. V lost 6 bases and J lost 3; bases outside the gene matches: 6. The CDR3 sequence is 14 residues long. Germline CDR1 KGHSH, CDR2 LQKENI.

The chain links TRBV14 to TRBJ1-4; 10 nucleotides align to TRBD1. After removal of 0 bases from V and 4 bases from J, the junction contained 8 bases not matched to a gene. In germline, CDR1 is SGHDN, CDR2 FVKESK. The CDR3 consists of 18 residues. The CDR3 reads CASSQELGTGAYNEKLFF. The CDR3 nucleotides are TGTGCCAGCAGCCAAGAACTCGGGACAGGGGCCTATAATGAAAAACTGTTTTTT.

Here the CDR3 DNA reads TGTGCCAGCAACCCTCACCCGGGGGGTCTGTTTGGAAACACCATATATTTT. The encoded protein is CASNPHPGGLFGNTIYF. The J gene is TRBJ1-3, the V gene TRBV9; tentative D call: TRBD1 (5 bases). Germline-derived CDR1 and CDR2 are SGDLS and YYNGEE. V was clipped by 6 bases and J by 3 bases, with 22 bases between them. CDR3 length: 17 residues.

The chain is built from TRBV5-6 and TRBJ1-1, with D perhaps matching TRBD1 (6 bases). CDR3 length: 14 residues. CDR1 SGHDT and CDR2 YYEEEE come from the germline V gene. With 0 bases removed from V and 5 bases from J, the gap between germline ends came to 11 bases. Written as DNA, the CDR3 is TGTGCCAGCAGCTTGGCCGGGGGGCAAACTGAAGCTTTCTTT. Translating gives CASSLAGGQTEAFF.

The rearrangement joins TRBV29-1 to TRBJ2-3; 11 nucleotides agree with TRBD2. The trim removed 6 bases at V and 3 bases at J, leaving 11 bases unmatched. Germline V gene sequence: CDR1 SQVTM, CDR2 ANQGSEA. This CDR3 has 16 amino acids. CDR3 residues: CSVSGGLAAKTDTQYF. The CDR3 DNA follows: TGCAGCGTGTCGGGGGGACTAGCGGCGAAGACAGATACGCAGTATTTT.

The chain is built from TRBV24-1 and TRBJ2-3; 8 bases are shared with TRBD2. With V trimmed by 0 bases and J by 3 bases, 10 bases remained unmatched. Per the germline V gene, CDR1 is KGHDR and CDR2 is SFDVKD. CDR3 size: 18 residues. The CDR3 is CATSDLSPAGGRTDTQYF. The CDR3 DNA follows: TGTGCCACCAGTGATTTGAGTCCCGCGGGGGGTCGTACAGATACGCAGTATTTT.

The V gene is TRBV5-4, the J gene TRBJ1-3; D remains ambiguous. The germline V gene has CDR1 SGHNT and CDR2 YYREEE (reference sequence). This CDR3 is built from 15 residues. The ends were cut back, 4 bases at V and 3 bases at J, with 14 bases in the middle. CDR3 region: CASSQGPAGGNTIYF. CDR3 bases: TGTGCCAGCAGCCAAGGACCAGCGGGTGGAAACACCATATATTTT.

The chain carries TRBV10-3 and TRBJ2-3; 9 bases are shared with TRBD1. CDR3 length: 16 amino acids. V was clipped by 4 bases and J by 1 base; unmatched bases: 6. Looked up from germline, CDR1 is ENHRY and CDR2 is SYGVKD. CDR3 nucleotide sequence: TGTGCCATCAGTGGGCGAAGGGACAGGGGCACAGATACGCAGTATTTT. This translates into CAISGRRDRGTDTQYF.

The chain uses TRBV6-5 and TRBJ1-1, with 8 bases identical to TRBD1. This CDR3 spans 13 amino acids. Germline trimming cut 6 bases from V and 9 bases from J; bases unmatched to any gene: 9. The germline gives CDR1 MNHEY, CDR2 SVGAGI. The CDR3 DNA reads TGTGCCAGCAGCGGAGACAGGGGCGCCCAAGCTTTCTTT. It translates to CASSGDRGAQAFF.

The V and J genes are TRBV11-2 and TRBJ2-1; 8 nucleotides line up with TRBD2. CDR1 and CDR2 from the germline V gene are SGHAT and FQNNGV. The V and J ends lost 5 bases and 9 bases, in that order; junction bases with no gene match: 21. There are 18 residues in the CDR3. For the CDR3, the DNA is TGTGCCAGCAGCCATTCCTGGGCGGGAGGAACCCGCGGGGGTGAGCAGTTCTTC. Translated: CASSHSWAGGTRGGEQFF.

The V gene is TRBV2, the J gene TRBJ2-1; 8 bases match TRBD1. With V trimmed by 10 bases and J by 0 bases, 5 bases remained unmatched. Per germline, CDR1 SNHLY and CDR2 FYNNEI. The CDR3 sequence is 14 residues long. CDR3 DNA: TGTGCCACCTCGGACAGGGCCTCCTACAATGAGCAGTTCTTC. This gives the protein CATSDRASYNEQFF.

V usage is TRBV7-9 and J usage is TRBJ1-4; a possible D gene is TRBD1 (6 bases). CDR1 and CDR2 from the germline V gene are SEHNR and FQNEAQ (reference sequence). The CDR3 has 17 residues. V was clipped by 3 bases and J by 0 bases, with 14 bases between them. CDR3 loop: CASSFRGVRATNEKLFF. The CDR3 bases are TGTGCCAGCAGCTTCAGGGGAGTACGTGCAACTAATGAAAAACTGTTTTTT.

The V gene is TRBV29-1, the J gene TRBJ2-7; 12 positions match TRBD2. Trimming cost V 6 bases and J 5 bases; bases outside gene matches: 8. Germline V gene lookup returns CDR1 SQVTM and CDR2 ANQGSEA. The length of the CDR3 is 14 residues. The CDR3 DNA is TGCAGCGTCCATACTAGCGGGAGGAAAAACGAGCAGTACTTC. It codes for CSVHTSGRKNEQYF.

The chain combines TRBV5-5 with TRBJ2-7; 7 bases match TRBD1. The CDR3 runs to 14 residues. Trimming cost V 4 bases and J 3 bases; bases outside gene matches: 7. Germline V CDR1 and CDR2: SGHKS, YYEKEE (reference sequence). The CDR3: CASSGSTGYYEQYF. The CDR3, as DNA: TGTGCCAGCAGCGGATCGACAGGGTACTACGAGCAGTACTTC.

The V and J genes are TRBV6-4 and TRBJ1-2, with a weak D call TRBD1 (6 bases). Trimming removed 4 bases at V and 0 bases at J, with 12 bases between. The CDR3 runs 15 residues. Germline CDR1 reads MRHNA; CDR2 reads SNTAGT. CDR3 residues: CASSVSGTTNYGYTF. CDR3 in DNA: TGTGCCAGCAGTGTTTCTGGGACAACTAACTATGGCTACACCTTC.

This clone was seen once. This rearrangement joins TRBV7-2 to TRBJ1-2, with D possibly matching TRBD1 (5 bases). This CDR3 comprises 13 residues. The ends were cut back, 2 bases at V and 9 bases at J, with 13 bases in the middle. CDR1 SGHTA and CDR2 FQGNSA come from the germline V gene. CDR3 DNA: TGTGCCAGCAGCTTAACGGTTCAGGACAGCTACACCTTC. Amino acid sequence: CASSLTVQDSYTF.

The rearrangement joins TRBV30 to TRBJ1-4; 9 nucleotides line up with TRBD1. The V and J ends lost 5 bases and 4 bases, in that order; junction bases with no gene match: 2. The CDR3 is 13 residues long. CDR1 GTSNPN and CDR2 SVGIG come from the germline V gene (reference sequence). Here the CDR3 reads CAWSGQGNEKLFF. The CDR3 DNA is TGTGCCTGGTCGGGACAGGGTAATGAAAAACTGTTTTTT.

Here the CDR3 DNA reads TGTGCCAGCAGCCCACCCGTCGCAGGGGGCCTTGGCTACACCTTC. Translating it yields CASSPPVAGGLGYTF. V usage is TRBV7-9 and J usage is TRBJ1-2, with 8 bases aligning to TRBD1. Germline assignment: CDR1 SEHNR and CDR2 FQNEAQ (reference sequence). The CDR3 spans 15 residues. The V segment lost 5 bases and the J segment 7 bases; nucleotides outside the gene matches: 12.

The CDR3 sequence is CASSLGTGGLRLFSGNTIYF. In nucleotides, the CDR3 is TGTGCCAGCAGCCTTGGGACAGGGGGATTGAGGTTGTTCTCTGGAAACACCATATATTTT. This chain joins TRBV27 and TRBJ1-3; TRBD1 agrees at 11 bases. The trim removed 6 bases at V and 0 bases at J, leaving 16 bases unmatched. CDR1 and CDR2 (germline): MNHEY, SMNVEV (reference sequence). This CDR3 comprises 20 residues.

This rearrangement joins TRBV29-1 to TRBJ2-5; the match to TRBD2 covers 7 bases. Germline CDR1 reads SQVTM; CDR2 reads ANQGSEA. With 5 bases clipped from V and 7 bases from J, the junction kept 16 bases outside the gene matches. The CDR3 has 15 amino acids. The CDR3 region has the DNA TGCAGCGTTCTTCCTTTGCGGGAGAGCCTCTGGACCCAGTACTTC. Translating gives CSVLPLRESLWTQYF.

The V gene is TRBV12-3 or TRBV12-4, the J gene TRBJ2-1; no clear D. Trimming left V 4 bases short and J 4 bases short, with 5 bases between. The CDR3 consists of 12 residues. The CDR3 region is CASSSVYNEQFF. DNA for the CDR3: TGTGCCAGCAGTTCCGTGTACAATGAGCAGTTCTTC.